What follows describes a single T cell receptor beta chain. These data come from a study of CD8 T cells in Susac syndrome. The authors reverse transcribed roughly 0.5 to 1 ug RNA with random hexamers. With immunoSEQ multiplex PCR, TCR beta CDR3 was amplified across 54 Vbeta and 13 Jbeta. TCRdb re-called the immunoSEQ multiplex PCR reads through MiXCR, storing one row per CDR3 protein. The sample carries roughly 130,000 distinct CDR3 sequences, around 95% recorded once. Sequencing targeted TCR beta in blood CD8+ and CD4+ T cells. Germline V gene lookup returns CDR1 SGHTA and CDR2 FQGNSA. Trimming took 6 bases from V and 1 from J; bases not matched to a gene: 5. The length of the CDR3 is 17 residues.

The chain couples TRBV7-2 to TRBJ2-1; TRBD2 aligns across 14 bases. The source material was CD4+ T cells from PBMCs. This sequence originates from a human donor with multiple sclerosis. In DNA, the CDR3 is TGTGCCAGCAGAGGGACTAGCGGGAGTGTTTCCTACAATGAGCAGTTCTTC. It translates to CASRGTSGSVSYNEQFF.